This entry is about one T cell receptor (beta chain). This record comes from a study of T cell changes during pregnancy in multiple sclerosis. The protocol was immunoSEQ multiplex PCR, while the TCRdb copy is restricted to in-frame clones and leaves out a portion. The sample has roughly 93,000 clones; approximately 90% are singletons. Per germline, CDR1 MNHNS and CDR2 SASEGT. Between the trimmed V and J ends, which lost 2 bases and 4 bases, there was a span of 12 bases. CDR3 length equals 14 residues. The material was peripheral blood, obtained in the first trimester of pregnancy. The V gene is TRBV6-1, the J gene TRBJ2-7; D perhaps matches TRBD1 (6 bases). This receptor was obtained from a female donor in good health, enrolled as a control in a pregnancy study. CDR3 sequence (DNA): TGTGCCAGCAGTGAACTGGCAGGGGTTTACGAGCAGTACTTC. It codes for CASSELAGVYEQYF.